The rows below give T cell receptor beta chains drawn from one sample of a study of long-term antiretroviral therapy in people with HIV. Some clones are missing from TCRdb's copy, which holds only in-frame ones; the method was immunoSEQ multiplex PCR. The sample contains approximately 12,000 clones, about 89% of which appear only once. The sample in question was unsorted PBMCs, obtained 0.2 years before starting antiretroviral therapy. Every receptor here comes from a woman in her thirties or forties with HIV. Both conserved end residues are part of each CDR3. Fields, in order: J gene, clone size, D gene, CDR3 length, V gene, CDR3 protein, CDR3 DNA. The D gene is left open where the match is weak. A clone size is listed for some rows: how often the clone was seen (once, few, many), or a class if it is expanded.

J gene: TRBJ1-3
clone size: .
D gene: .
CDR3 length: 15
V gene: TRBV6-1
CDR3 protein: CASSLGYEPGNTIYF
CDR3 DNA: TGTGCCAGCAGCTTGGGGTATGAACCTGGAAACACCATATATTTT

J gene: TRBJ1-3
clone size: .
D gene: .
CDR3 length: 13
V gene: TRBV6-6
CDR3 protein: CASKAESGNTIYF
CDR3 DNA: TGTGCCAGCAAAGCAGAGTCTGGAAACACCATATATTTT

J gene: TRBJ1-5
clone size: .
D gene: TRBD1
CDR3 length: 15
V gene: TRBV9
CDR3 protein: CASSRDRAASQPQHF
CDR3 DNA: TGTGCCAGCAGCCGGGACAGGGCAGCGAGTCAGCCCCAGCATTTT

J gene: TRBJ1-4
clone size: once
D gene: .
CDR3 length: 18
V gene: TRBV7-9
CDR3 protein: CASSLAWNTGTAGEKLFF
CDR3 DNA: TGTGCCAGCAGCTTAGCGTGGAACACAGGGACCGCAGGGGAAAAACTGTTTTTT

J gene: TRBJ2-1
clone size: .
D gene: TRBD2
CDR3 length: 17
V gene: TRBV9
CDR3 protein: CASSAPRLAGANNEQFF
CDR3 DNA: TGTGCCAGCAGCGCCCCCCGCCTAGCGGGGGCCAACAATGAGCAGTTCTTC

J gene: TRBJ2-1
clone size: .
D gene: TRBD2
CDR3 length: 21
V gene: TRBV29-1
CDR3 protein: CSVEAGAGLAGGRSSYNEQFF
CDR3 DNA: TGCAGCGTTGAAGCTGGGGCTGGACTAGCGGGGGGTCGAAGCTCCTACAATGAGCAGTTCTTC

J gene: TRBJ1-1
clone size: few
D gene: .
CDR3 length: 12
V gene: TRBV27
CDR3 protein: CASSTQNTEAFF
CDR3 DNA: TGTGCCAGCAGTACCCAGAACACTGAAGCTTTCTTT

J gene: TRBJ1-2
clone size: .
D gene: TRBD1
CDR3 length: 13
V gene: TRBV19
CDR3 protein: CASRSQGIGGYTF
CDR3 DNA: TGTGCCAGTAGATCACAGGGGATCGGTGGCTACACCTTC

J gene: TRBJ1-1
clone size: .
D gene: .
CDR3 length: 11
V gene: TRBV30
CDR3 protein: CAWSRNTEAFF
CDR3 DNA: TGTGCCTGGAGTAGAAACACTGAAGCTTTCTTT

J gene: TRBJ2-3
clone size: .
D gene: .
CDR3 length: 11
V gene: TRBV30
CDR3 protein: CAWGKGDTQYF
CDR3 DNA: TGTGCCTGGGGGAAGGGAGACACGCAGTATTTT

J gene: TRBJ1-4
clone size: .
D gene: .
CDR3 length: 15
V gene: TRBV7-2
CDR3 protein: CASSVGVRGNEKLFF
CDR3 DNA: TGTGCCAGCAGCGTAGGCGTGAGGGGTAATGAAAAACTGTTTTTT

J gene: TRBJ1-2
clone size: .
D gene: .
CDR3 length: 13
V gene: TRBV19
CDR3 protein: CASRPDSPYGYTF
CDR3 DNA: TGTGCCAGTAGACCGGACAGCCCCTATGGCTACACCTTC

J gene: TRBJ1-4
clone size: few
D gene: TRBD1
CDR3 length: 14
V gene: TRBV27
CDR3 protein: CASQWRQGNEKLFF
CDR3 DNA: TGTGCCAGCCAATGGAGACAGGGAAATGAAAAACTGTTTTTT

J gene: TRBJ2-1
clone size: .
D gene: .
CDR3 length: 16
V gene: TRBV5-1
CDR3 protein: CASSLGGLTLYNEQFF
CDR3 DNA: TGCGCCAGCAGCTTGGGAGGACTGACCCTCTACAATGAGCAGTTCTTC

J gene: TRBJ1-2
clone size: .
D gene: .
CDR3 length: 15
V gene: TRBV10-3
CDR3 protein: CAISESGGAHYGYTF
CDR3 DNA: TGTGCCATCAGTGAGTCGGGGGGCGCTCACTATGGCTACACCTTC

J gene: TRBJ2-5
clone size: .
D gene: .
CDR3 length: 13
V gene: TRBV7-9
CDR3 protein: CASRPYIAETQYF
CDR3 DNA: TGTGCCTCACGACCGTACATCGCAGAGACCCAGTACTTC

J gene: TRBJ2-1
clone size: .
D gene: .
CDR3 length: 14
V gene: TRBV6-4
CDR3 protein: CASSEDSSYNEQFF
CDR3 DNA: TGTGCCAGCAGTGAGGACAGCTCCTACAATGAGCAGTTCTTC

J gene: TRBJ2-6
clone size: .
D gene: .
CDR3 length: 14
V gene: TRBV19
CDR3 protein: CASSPGAGANVLTF
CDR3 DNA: TGTGCCAGTAGTCCGGGCGCTGGGGCCAACGTCCTGACTTTC

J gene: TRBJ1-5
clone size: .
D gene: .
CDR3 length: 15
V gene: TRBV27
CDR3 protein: CASSFAGVRNQPQHF
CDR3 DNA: TGTGCCAGCAGTTTTGCAGGGGTCCGCAATCAGCCCCAGCATTTT

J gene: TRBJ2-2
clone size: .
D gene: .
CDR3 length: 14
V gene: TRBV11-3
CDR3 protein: CASSLSGVAGELFF
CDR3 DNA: TGTGCCAGCAGCTTATCGGGGGTAGCCGGGGAGCTGTTTTTT

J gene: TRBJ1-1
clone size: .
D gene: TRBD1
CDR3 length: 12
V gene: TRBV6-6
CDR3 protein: CASRGGGTEAFF
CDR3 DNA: TGTGCCAGCAGAGGGGGCGGCACTGAAGCTTTCTTT

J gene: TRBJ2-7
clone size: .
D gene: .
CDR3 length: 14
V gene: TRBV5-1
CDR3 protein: CASSPGTLSYEQYF
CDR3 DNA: TGCGCCAGCAGCCCCGGGACACTTTCCTACGAGCAGTACTTC

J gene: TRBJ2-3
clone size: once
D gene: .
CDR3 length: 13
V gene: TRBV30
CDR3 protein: CAWSRTHTDTQYF
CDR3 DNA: TGTGCCTGGAGCCGTACCCACACAGATACGCAGTATTTT